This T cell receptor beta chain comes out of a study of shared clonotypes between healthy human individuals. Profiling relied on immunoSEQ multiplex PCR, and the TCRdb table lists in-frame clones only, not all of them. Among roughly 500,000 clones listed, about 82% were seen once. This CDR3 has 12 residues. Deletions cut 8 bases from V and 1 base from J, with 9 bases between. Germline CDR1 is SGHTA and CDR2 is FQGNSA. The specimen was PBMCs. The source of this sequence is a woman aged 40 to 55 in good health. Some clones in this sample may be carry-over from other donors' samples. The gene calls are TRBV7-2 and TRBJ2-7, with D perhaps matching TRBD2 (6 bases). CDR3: CASRRDSYEQYF. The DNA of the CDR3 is TGTGCCAGCCGGAGGGATTCCTACGAGCAGTACTTC. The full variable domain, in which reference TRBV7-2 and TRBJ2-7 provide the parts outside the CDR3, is GAGVSQSPSNKVTEKGKDVELRCDPISGHTALYWYRQSLGQGLEFLIYFQGNSAPDKSGLPSDRFSAERTGGSVSTLTIQRTQQEDSAVYLCASRRDSYEQYFGPGTRLTVT.